The subject of this entry is one TCR beta chain. This sample is drawn from a study of blood T cells in healthy people across ages. A second about 6 to 11 cycle PCR used barcoded and J-beta primers. With 12 random nucleotides, a template-switch adaptor tagged each individual cDNA molecule. TCRdb used MiXCR to reprocess the 5' RACE reads, holding one entry per CDR3 protein. The sample has approximately 800,000 distinct CDR3 sequences; 20% to 30% are singletons. Germline V gene lookup returns CDR1 SEHNR and CDR2 FQNEAQ (reference sequence). The ends were cut back, 0 bases at V and 11 bases at J, with 8 bases in the middle. This CDR3 region has 12 residues. Donor samples were obtained from healthy Caucasian individuals from Russia, aged about 6 to 95. These sequences were also reported in another study, on T cells of mothers and their children. That source adds: Second-PCR primer M1S introduced sample barcodes and 2-4 random nucleotides.

This chain connects TRBV7-9 to TRBJ2-4; D not resolved. The sequenced sample consisted of blood. This sequence originates from a boy younger than 18 in good health. CDR3 region: CASSLAPGFQYF. The CDR3 nucleotides read TGTGCCAGCAGCTTAGCGCCGGGTTTTCAGTACTTC.